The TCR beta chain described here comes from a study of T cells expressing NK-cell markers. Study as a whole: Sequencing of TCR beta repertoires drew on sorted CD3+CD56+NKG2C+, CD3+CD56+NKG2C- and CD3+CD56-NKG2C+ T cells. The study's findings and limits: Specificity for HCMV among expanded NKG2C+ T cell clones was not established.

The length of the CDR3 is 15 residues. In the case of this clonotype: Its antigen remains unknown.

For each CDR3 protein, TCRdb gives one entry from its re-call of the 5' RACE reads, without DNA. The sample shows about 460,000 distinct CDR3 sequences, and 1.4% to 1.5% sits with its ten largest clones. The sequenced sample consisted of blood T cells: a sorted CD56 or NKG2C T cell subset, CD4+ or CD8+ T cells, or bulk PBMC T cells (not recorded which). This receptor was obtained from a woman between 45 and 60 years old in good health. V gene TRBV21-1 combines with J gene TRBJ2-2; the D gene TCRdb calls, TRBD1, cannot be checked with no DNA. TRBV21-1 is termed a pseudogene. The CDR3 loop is CASSIRDPDTGELFF.